This T cell receptor beta chain was recorded in a study of cytomegalovirus exposure and HLA in healthy donors (dated by TCRdb to the late 2010s). A note on the overall study: According to an earlier analysis of several hundred of the donors, about 170 million T cells yielded 90 million to 130 million unique TCR beta sequences and 250 to 350 Gb of sequence data. Several DR-DQ haplotypes were treated as single units for association and clustering because of strong linkage in the cohort. Typing coverage differed by locus: A, B, C, DRB1 and DQB1 were typed in roughly 629-630 donors, DQA1 in about 560, DPA1 in some 600, and DPB1 in around 490. Donor age, sex, ethnicity and CMV serostatus were collected together with the repertoire data. To decide whether each TCR beta V gene segment behaved as functional or pseudogenic, an earlier analysis of some 570 of the donors relied on high-throughput TCR beta sequencing. A later genetic analysis used genome-wide SNP genotypes for about three fifths of the roughly 700 donors, treating that subset as a discovery cohort. The study used immunosequencing to profile the T cell repertoires of several hundred subjects and linked those repertoires to cytomegalovirus serostatus. A later analysis re-examined previously published TCR beta repertoires from more than 550 donors and added high-resolution HLA genotyping to investigate patterns of TCR occurrence. Along with the approximately 600-subject first cohort, a separate validation cohort of 120 different subjects was used. An early release covering over 500 HLA-typed donors comprised approximately 300 gigabases of sequencing data and 85 million to 100 million unique TCR sequences. Rather than using new phenotypic data, the later analysis identified candidate immune exposures from TCR beta sequences and from how often those sequences occurred across donors. On average, about 240,000 unique TCR beta nucleotide sequences were sequenced per donor among some 430 genotyped donors of the cohort, with 15% to 20% of those sequences being non-productive. Of the roughly 400 genotyped donors, approximately 83% fell in the genetic ancestry cluster associated with self-reported Caucasian donors. The study combined high-throughput TCR immunosequencing, statistical association of individual TCRs with disease status, and machine learning to predict cytomegalovirus infection status. Class I and class II HLA loci were covered by the typing at four-digit resolution. The aim of the study was to test whether cataloging public T cell receptors could identify signatures of past pathogen exposure. Every repertoire in the discovery cohort had been generated on one and the same sequencing platform.

Worth noting for this clone: Its antigen is not yet known. No qualities accompany the bases; no much larger clone lies one base away.

The cohort consisted of some 730 healthy bone marrow donors. All cohort members were sampled while nominally healthy, although unrecorded immune exposures were likely present. The donor tested CMV seronegative, placing the donor among the 300 to 450 seronegative members of the cohort. A peripheral blood sample was collected from each donor, and TCR beta sequencing was performed on peripheral blood mononuclear cells. The Qiagen DNeasy Blood Extraction Kit was used to extract genomic DNA from the blood cell samples. Libraries were built with the immunoSEQ multiplex PCR assay. For the multiplex PCR, a mixture combining 60 forward primers for TCR Vbeta segments and 13 reverse primers for TCR Jbeta segments was used. A multiplex PCR assay on genomic DNA amplified the CDR3 region of rearranged TCR beta genes. The amplified TCR beta libraries were sequenced on the Illumina HiSeq System as 87-base-pair reads. Turning to the authors' computational methods: In a later analysis, about 80 million unique TCR beta chains were counted across the 500 to 850 repertoires, and approximately 9.9 million of these chains were shared by at least two donors. Raw reads were error-corrected and collapsed into unique sequences with a nearest-neighbor algorithm that merged closely related sequences to remove PCR and sequencing errors. CDR3 sequences were aligned to IMGT reference sequences to assign V, D and J gene segments. Each retained sequence needed at least a six-nucleotide match to both a V gene segment and a J gene segment. A rearrangement was called productive if the CDR3 had no stop codons and remained in frame with V and J, and every other rearrangement was called non-productive. CDR3 was defined by IMGT convention, running from the second conserved V-encoded cysteine to the conserved J-encoded phenylalanine. The earlier analysis of some 550 of the donors excluded any sequence lacking an unambiguous match to a single V gene segment. An earlier analysis of over 450 of the donors classified V segments as functional when productive rearrangements were above 56.7% and as segregating when the standard deviation between donors was above 5%. To diagnose cytomegalovirus status from the catalog of TCR beta chain sequences, a statistical classification framework was built. In a later analysis, V and J genes were assigned by comparing TCR nucleotide sequences against IMGT/GENE-DB human TR gene sequences. In a later analysis, CDR3 sequences and most-parsimonious VDJ recombination scenarios were assigned using the TCRdist pipeline. In a later analysis, each TCR beta chain was defined by its CDR3 amino acid sequence together with its V-gene family, and reads without a unique V-gene family were excluded. As a way to deal with suspected cross-contamination and a sequencing artifact, a later analysis dropped hundreds of nucleotide sequences that were highly shared and had low generation probability. For each public chain, a later analysis derived a clonal expansion index from normalized ranks of inferred template counts within each repertoire. In a later analysis, generation probabilities were computed using a VDJ recombination model fitted to out-of-frame rearrangements, and the results were checked against IGoR. A later analysis scored TCR-TCR, TCR-HLA and TCR-CMV co-occurrence with hypergeometric tests, applying a repertoire-size bias correction to TCR pairs. To estimate false discovery rates, a later analysis permuted the HLA or CMV assignments 20 times. A later analysis grouped co-occurring TCRs with DBSCAN, adding TCRdist sequence similarity when clustering within HLA-allele-positive subsets. Co-occurrence clustering excluded repertoires with fewer than 30,000 or more than 120,000 public chains, plus five with anomalous nucleotide sharing. TCRdb re-hosts the immuneACCESS table, in-frame sequences only. Its copies lack some clones; in the studies checked, an unresolved V gene accounts for under half of them, and the cause for the rest is not known. V and J calls and clone size are those listed in that table; D and trimming were worked out from the DNA. The sample table shows fewer than 75,000 clones, and 65% to 90% are seen once. Of the sample, around 4% is held by the ten largest clones.

Study-level results and caveats: Several of the top co-occurrence clusters appeared to be linked to parvovirus B19, influenza, CMV and Epstein-Barr virus, according to a later analysis. Across donors, most TCR sequences were observed very rarely, whereas some public TCRs were present in many individuals. A further reported finding was that TCR beta sequences accurately predicted the HLA-A and HLA-B alleles for most subjects in the first cohort. In a later analysis, most CMV-associated TCR beta chains were found to appear HLA-restricted, with HLA associations seemingly driven largely by CMV exposure. Some IMGT-functional V segments, including TRBV6-2 and TRBV6-3, could not be distinguished by the 87-base-pair reads and were therefore excluded. Strong co-occurrence of HLA alleles, especially DR and DQ, made assigning TCR associations to individual alleles difficult. Correlated functional status among segregating V segments might reflect linkage disequilibrium, but an unknown experimental factor could not be ruled out. Specific HLA alleles were associated with roughly 16,000 TCR beta sequences at a false discovery rate of 0.05 in a later analysis. The only immune exposure information available for the cohort was CMV serostatus. In a later analysis, the rate of TCR association differed among HLA loci, with DRB1 alleles having the most associated TCRs and HLA-C alleles having the fewest. The authors suggested that the approach could potentially be extended to other disease states and immunological phenotypes. In an earlier analysis of roughly 560 of the donors, most TCR beta V segments were observed in productive rearrangements about 87% or about 30% of the time, broadly matching IMGT annotations. In a later genetic analysis, a missense DCLRE1C variant was associated with V-gene and J-gene trimming of TCR beta chains, and the association was replicated in an independent cohort. Some 16 rarely observed V segments, including chromosome 9 orphons, were excluded from the earlier analysis of several hundred of the donors because counts were too low. In a later analysis, HLA-associated TCR beta chains showed more clonal expansion and lower generation probabilities than non-associated chains that were equally common. Only TCR beta chains were sequenced in this cohort, and the absence of alpha or paired-chain data limited detectable features. The classifier was reported to diagnose cytomegalovirus status with high specificity and sensitivity in both the original and validation cohorts. Sequencing depth was assumed to be roughly uniform across donors in the presence/absence analyses, though that assumption may not hold. In a later genetic analysis, fewer N-insertions in productive TCRs were reported among donors in an Asian-associated ancestry cluster than the approximately 670-donor mean. The study gave a list of over 150 TCR beta chains associated with cytomegalovirus. A cluster of highly shared sequence variants was judged likely to be a technical artifact of the sequencing pipeline. Because HLA typing was missing for some donors at each locus, association tests included only the typed subset. A few of the identified cytomegalovirus-associated TCR beta chains were confirmed in vitro to be specific for cytomegalovirus antigens.

The germline V gene yields SNHLY for CDR1 and FYNNEI for CDR2. After removal of 6 bases from V and 1 base from J, the junction retains 1 base not matched to a gene. The CDR3 numbers 13 residues from cysteine through phenylalanine. The only DNA kept is the CDR3, 39 bases in frame from the first base. The sample was PBMCs. Recombination linked TRBV2 to TRBJ2-5; TRBD1 aligns with 8 central bases. The receptor's source is a man aged 30 to 39 in good health and CMV-seronegative. This receptor has the CDR3 CASRTGAQETQYF. Read as DNA, the sequence is TGTGCCAGCAGGACAGGGGCCCAAGAGACCCAGTACTTC.